Listed here is a single T cell receptor (beta chain). The record originates from a study of blood T cell repertoires in COVID-19. The wider study: The analysed material was cDNA or gDNA that came from T cells, B-cell-depleted T cells, or PBMCs.

The authors' processing: Amplification of reference gene primers provided the estimated nucleated cell counts. Libraries were prepared by immunoSEQ multiplex PCR; TCRdb keeps only in-frame clonotypes and omits some of them. V, J and clone size are those of that table, while D and trimming were read from the DNA. The sample records about 65,000 clones, roughly 71% being singletons. V lost 3 bases to trimming and J lost 1 base; unmatched junction nucleotides: 7. Germline V gene sequence: CDR1 MNHNY, CDR2 SVGAGI (reference sequence). The CDR3 loop spans 16 amino acids. The sample taken for sequencing was peripheral blood. This clonotype originated in a human donor in a cohort sampled during active COVID-19. The chain uses TRBV6-6 and TRBJ2-3, with 7 nucleotides matching TRBD2. CDR3 in DNA: TGTGCCAGCAGTTATTCTGGGGCGGGGGGCACAGATACGCAGTATTTT. Its translation is CASSYSGAGGTDTQYF.